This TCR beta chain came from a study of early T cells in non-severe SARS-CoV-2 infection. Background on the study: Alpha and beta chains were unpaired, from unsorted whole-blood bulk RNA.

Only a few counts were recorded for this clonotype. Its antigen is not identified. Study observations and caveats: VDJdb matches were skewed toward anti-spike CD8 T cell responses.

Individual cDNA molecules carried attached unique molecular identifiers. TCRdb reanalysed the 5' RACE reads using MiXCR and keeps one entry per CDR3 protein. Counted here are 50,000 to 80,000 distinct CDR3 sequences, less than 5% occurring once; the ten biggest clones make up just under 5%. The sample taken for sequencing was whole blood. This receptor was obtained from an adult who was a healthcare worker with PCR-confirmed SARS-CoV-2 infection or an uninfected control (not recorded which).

The CDR3 spells CASSLGRDRGRTTDTQYF. In DNA, the CDR3 is TGTGCCAGCAGCTTAGGACGGGACAGGGGGAGAACCACAGATACGCAGTATTTT. The chain uses TRBV7-9 and TRBJ2-3; 11 bases are a match to TRBD1. The CDR3 contains 18 residues. Germline V CDR1 and CDR2: SEHNR, FQNEAQ (reference sequence). V lost 1 base to trimming and J lost 2 bases; unmatched junction nucleotides: 8.